This is a list of T cell receptor beta chains from one sample in a study of blood T cell repertoires in COVID-19. Here immunoSEQ multiplex PCR was the method, and the copy in TCRdb shows in-frame clones only, minus some. Here the sample spans about 80,000 clones, roughly 85% being singletons. The sample comprised peripheral blood. The receptors shown here come from a woman in her sixties or seventies with acute or convalescent COVID-19. The conserved cysteine and the conserved F or W are not part of the CDR3 here. D genes are given only for firm matches. A row's size may be missing; if present it is once, few, many or a size class.

v_call	j_call	clone_size	d_call	cdr3_aa
TRBV19	TRBJ1-6	NA	NA	ASSRSNNSPLH
TRBV5-6	TRBJ1-1	NA	NA	ASSPWVETANTEAF
TRBV11-2	TRBJ2-7	NA	NA	ASSPAVFGGRVYEQY
TRBV10-3	TRBJ1-1	NA	NA	AISDDGGTTEAF
TRBV2	TRBJ2-7	NA	TRBD1	ASTVGQGSYEQY
TRBV30	TRBJ1-1	NA	NA	AWSQGVVKAEAF
TRBV19	TRBJ2-2	NA	NA	ASSIGSATGELF
TRBV2	TRBJ1-1	NA	TRBD1	ASSEGGQVNTEAF
TRBV2	TRBJ1-6	NA	TRBD1	ASSKGGQGGSPLH
TRBV5-1	TRBJ1-6	NA	TRBD1	ASSLEGAGSPLH
TRBV25-1	TRBJ1-6	NA	TRBD1	ASRDRRPSPLH
TRBV2	TRBJ1-2	NA	NA	ASSEDRRNYGYT
TRBV24-1	TRBJ1-2	NA	NA	ATSGGANYGYT
TRBV4-1	TRBJ2-2	NA	TRBD2	ASRDRTSTGELF
TRBV5-5	TRBJ2-4	NA	NA	ASSLGTRSGVAKNIQY
TRBV15	TRBJ2-3	NA	NA	ATSHLYPDTQY
TRBV5-1	TRBJ2-2	NA	TRBD1	ASSLGSGTGGTGELF
TRBV2	TRBJ2-7	NA	NA	ASSELGLRGGYEQY
TRBV2	TRBJ1-1	NA	TRBD1	ASRPDRENTEAF
TRBV9	TRBJ2-1	NA	TRBD2	ASSVGPSGSDEQF
TRBV2	TRBJ2-5	NA	NA	ASRAGSQETQY
TRBV2	TRBJ1-2	NA	NA	ASNLGTRYGYT
TRBV7-2	TRBJ2-2	NA	TRBD1	ASSLMTGLTGELF
TRBV9	TRBJ1-2	NA	NA	ASSVRTDTNYGYT
TRBV7-3	TRBJ1-1	few	TRBD1	ASSLDRVNTEAF
TRBV2	TRBJ1-5	NA	TRBD1	ASSPGQAENQPQH
TRBV27	TRBJ1-4	once	NA	ASSFAGANEKLF
TRBV5-1	TRBJ1-1	NA	NA	ASSPKQGTNTEAF
TRBV9	TRBJ1-6	NA	NA	ASSVVAGIGSPLH
TRBV5-1	TRBJ2-1	NA	TRBD1	ASSSALTQGTYNEQF
TRBV2	TRBJ2-1	NA	NA	ASSAGSPFFYNEQF
TRBV11-3	TRBJ2-1	NA	NA	ASSPSGPYNEQF